This entry concerns a single T cell receptor (beta chain). Which antigen it targets is not known. No base quality information exists; no much larger clone differs at one position. These data originate in a study of T cell responses to AZD1222 COVID-19 vaccine (dated by TCRdb to the early 2020s). Regarding the study in general: TCR sequencing covered 233 trial participants: roughly 200 given two doses of AZD1222 and about 26 given two doses of MenACWY control vaccine. Trial participants were enrolled by age into 18-55, 56-69 and 70-plus year subgroups, with roughly 160, 29 and 62 TCR-sequenced participants respectively. The paper as a whole reports these results and caveats: The 56-69-year group was small, and its depth increase did not reach significance, likely because of low power. Conclusions about previously exposed vaccinees are limited because only six or seven AZD1222 recipients were SARS-CoV-2 seropositive at baseline. After two AZD1222 doses, both the breadth and the depth of spike-specific TCRs were significantly higher than at day 0 and than in MenACWY recipients. No day 14 peak-response samples were available, so repertoires were characterized only after the peak T cell response. The whole spike protein was spanned by vaccine-associated CD4 TCRs, and dominant responses were seen in regions 160-218 and 743-854. Participants were mostly white British and included more females than males, and it was suggested by the authors that clonal diversity may have been underestimated. Nearly half of unique spike-specific TCRs reportedly recognized epitopes outside regions mutated in the B.1.351 and B.1.1.7 variants.

This specimen's time point label, interpreted: about 28 days (+/-7) after the second vaccine dose. AZD1222 recipients with second doses at about 4 weeks or about 12 weeks were pooled, because spike-specific TCR depth and breadth did not differ between schedules. The vaccinee samples were drawn from two UK trials, COV001 and COV002, one of which was a single-blind randomized controlled phase 2/3 trial testing AZD1222 (ChAdOx1 nCoV-19) in healthy adults. For TCRbeta chain sequencing, PBMC samples from trial participants were taken at day 0 and at day 28 after the second dose. The CDR3 regions of human TCRbeta chains were subjected to immunosequencing. The authors' pipeline ran thus. Repertoire TCRs were matched against a reference library of SARS-CoV-2-specific TCRs generated with the MIRA antigen-specificity platform. Breadth was defined as the fraction of unique TCRs that were SARS-CoV-2-associated, and depth was defined as the fraction of total T cells that were SARS-CoV-2-associated. Using the MIRA data, each spike-specific TCR was mapped to the spike region that the TCR reacts to and placed in a CD4 or CD8 class. Log10-transformed breadth and depth values were compared by one-way ANOVA with Sidak's multiple comparisons tests. The table was pulled from immuneACCESS by TCRdb, which kept in-frame rearrangements only. Such tables lose some clones; where checked, under half of the loss comes from unresolved V genes, and the rest has no known cause. V and J calls and clone size come straight from that table; D and trimming were deduced from the DNA. The sample table records about 84,000 clones; 70% to 90% of these occur just once. The leading ten clones occupy less than 11% of the sample.

Reading the germline V gene (reference sequence) gives CDR1 LNHNV and CDR2 YYDKDF. Including the terminal cysteine and phenylalanine, the CDR3 comprises 17 residues. Only CDR3 DNA remains: 51 bases, in frame from the first base. Relative to germline, V is 1 base shorter and J is 0 bases shorter, with 15 bases between their ends. The sequence links TRBV15 to TRBJ1-1, with TRBD1 tentatively as D gene (5 bases match). This sample comprised peripheral blood, obtained 28 days after the second AZD1222 dose. This sequence originates from an adult who received the AZD1222 COVID-19 vaccine. The DNA sequence is given as TGTGCCACCAGCAGAGGCCGAGACAGCAACATGAACACTGAAGCTTTCTTT. Its product reads: CATSRGRDSNMNTEAFF.